The source of this T cell receptor beta chain is a study of cytomegalovirus exposure and HLA in healthy donors. Whole-study context: Among 150 million to 200 million T cells, an earlier analysis found approximately 110 million unique TCR beta sequences. General observations from the study: Many donors shared some public TCRs, even though most TCR sequences were rare. TCR beta chains associated with HLA were, in a later analysis, more clonally expanded than equally common others. Sequence variants that were highly shared formed a cluster that was likely a sequencing artifact.

Comment on this clone: No antigen is known for it.

This PCR relied on a set of 60 Vbeta primers and 13 Jbeta primers. Repertoires were generated with immunoSEQ multiplex PCR, while TCRdb's copy carries only in-frame clones and drops some. In total, the table holds 130,000 or so clones. The CDR3 is 11 amino acids. In germline, CDR1 is MDHEN, CDR2 SYDVKM. The V gene lost 7 bases and the J gene lost 2 bases, with 5 bases spanning the gap. The rearrangement links TRBV28 to TRBJ1-1, with D hard to call. The TCR originated in a woman between 18 and 30 years old in good health and CMV-seronegative. Sample: PBMCs. CDR3 in amino acids: CASIKNTEAFF. As DNA, the CDR3 is TGTGCCAGCATAAAAAACACTGAAGCTTTCTTT.